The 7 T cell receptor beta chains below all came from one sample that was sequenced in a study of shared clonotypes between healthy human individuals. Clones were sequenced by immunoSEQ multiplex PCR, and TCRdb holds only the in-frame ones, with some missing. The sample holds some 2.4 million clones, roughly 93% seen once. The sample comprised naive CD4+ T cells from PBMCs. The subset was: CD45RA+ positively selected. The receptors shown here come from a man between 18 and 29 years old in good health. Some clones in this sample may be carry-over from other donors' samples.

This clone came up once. CDR3 coding DNA: TGTGCCAGCGCCCAACTAGCGGGATTCCAAGATACGCAGTATTTT. Protein sequence: CASAQLAGFQDTQYF. The chain recombines TRBV6-5 with TRBJ2-3; 10 bases agree with TRBD2. CDR1 MNHEY and CDR2 SVGAGI come from the germline V gene. CDR3 length: 15 residues. V shed 8 bases and J 5 bases; nucleotides not matched to a gene: 10.

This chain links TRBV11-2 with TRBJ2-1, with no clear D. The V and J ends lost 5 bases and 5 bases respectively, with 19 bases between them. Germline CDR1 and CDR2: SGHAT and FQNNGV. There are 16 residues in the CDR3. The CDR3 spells CASSQVRSIPNNEQFF. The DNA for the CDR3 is TGTGCCAGCAGCCAAGTCCGGTCCATTCCGAACAATGAGCAGTTCTTC.

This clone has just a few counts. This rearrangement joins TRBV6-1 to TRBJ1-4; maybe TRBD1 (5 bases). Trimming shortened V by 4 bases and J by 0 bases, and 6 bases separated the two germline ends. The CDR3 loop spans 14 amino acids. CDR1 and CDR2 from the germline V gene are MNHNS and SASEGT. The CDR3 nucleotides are TGTGCCAGCAGTGGACAGACAACTAATGAAAAACTGTTTTTT. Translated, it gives CASSGQTTNEKLFF.

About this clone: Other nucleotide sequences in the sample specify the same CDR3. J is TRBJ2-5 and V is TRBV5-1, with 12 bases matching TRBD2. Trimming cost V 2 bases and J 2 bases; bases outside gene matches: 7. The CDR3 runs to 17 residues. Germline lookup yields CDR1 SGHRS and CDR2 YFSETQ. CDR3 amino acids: CASSFGLAGGTQETQYF. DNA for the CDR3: TGCGCCAGCAGCTTCGGGCTAGCGGGAGGGACGCAAGAGACCCAGTACTTC.

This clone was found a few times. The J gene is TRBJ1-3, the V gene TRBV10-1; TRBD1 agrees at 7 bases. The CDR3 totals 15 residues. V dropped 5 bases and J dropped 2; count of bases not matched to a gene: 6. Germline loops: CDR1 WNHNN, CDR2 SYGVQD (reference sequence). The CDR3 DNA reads TGCGCCAGCAGTTCCGGGACAGAGACTGGAAACACCATATATTTT. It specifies CASSSGTETGNTIYF.

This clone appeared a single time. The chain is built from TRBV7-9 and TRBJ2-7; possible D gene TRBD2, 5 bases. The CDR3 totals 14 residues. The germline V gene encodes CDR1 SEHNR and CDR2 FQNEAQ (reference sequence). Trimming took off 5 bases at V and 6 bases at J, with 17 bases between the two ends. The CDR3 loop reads CASSPGILTAEQYF. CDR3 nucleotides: TGTGCCAGCAGCCCCGGGATATTAACGGCCGAGCAGTACTTC. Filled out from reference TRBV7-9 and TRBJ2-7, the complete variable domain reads DTGVSQNPRHKITKRGQNVTFRCDPISEHNRLYWYRQTLGQGPEFLTYFQNEAQLEKSRLLSDRFSAERPKGSFSTLEIQRTEQGDSAMYLCASSPGILTAEQYFGPGTRLTVT.

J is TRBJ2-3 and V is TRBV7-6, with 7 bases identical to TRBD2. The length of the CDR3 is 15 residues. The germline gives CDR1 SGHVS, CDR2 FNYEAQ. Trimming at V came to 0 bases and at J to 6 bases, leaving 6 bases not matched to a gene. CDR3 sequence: CASSLAGGPADTQYF. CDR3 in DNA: TGTGCCAGCAGCTTAGCGGGAGGGCCAGCGGATACGCAGTATTTT.